This T cell receptor (beta chain) was sequenced for a study of control samples from healthy donors and cancer patients. The table came from immunoSEQ multiplex PCR; TCRdb's copy has only in-frame clones and leaves some out. The data show approximately 120,000 clones, about nine tenths seen once. The CDR3 runs to 15 residues. V lost 8 bases and J 2 bases, leaving 16 bases between the germline ends. The germline V gene encodes CDR1 SGHVS and CDR2 FNYEAQ. The TCR sequence derives from a human donor in good health. The donor label of this sample is uncertain. Sequencing was performed on blood. V gene TRBV7-6 combines with J gene TRBJ2-4; D not certain. CDR3 residues: CASRLCRMTKNIQYF. The CDR3 coding sequence is TGTGCCAGCCGTCTATGCCGGATGACCAAAAACATTCAGTACTTC.